Below are 3 T cell receptor beta chains sequenced from a single sample in a study of tumor-infiltrating lymphocytes in oesophageal squamous cell carcinoma. TCRdb passed the PCR reads through MiXCR, listing each CDR3 protein once. The repertoire holds 20,000 or so distinct CDR3 sequences, with 30% to 35% as singletons. The specimen sequenced was esophageal tumor tissue. The receptors were sampled from a female donor with esophageal squamous cell carcinoma.

Turning to this clonotype: An end of the junction does not agree with germline; a read error may underlie this. The V call is TRBV12-5, the J call TRBJ2-1; perhaps TRBD2 as D (6 bases). Germline CDR1 LGHNT, CDR2 FRNRAP. CDR3 size: 18 residues. The CDR3 DNA follows: TGTGCTAGTGGTTCCGCCTTAGCGGACCGGGTCTCCTACCATGAGCAGTTCTTC. Its translation is CASGSALADRVSYHEQFF.

This clonotype showed up many times. This sequence joins TRBV4-1 and TRBJ1-6; D may be TRBD1 (6 bases). Germline values: CDR1 MGHRA, CDR2 YSYEKL. The CDR3 spans 16 residues. V dropped 3 bases and J dropped 6 bases, with 15 bases sitting between them. The CDR3 spells CASSHTGTKGNSPLHF. The CDR3 nucleotides read TGCGCCAGCAGCCATACCGGGACAAAGGGTAATTCACCCCTCCACTTT.

The chain employs TRBV11-3 and TRBJ2-5; 9 bases are shared with TRBD1. Germline V lookup: CDR1 SGHNT, CDR2 YENEEA. J gave up 5 bases and V 1 base, and 8 bases lay outside the gene matches. The CDR3 sequence is 16 residues long. This CDR3 reads CASSLAFGTGMETQYF. In DNA, the CDR3 is TGTGCCAGCAGCTTAGCCTTCGGGACAGGGATGGAGACCCAGTACTTC.